This T cell receptor beta chain came from a study of cytomegalovirus exposure and HLA in healthy donors. As to this clone: Its antigen remains unknown.

Assay: immunoSEQ multiplex PCR; the TCRdb copy retains only in-frame clones and omits some. The table records 90,000 to 100,000 clones, about 90% of them present only once. Findings and limits, study-wide: Subsequent analysis showed first-cohort TCR clusters tending to co-occur in roughly 130 validation repertoires.

The germline gives CDR1 SGHDN, CDR2 FVKESK. Trimming removed 2 bases from V and 0 bases from J, with 8 bases in between. CDR3 size: 15 residues. The study drew the donors from its approximately 110-subject validation cohort, separate from the 666-subject first cohort. The sequenced material came from PBMCs. This chain connects TRBV14 to TRBJ2-1; D is uncertain. The TCR originated in a man in his late teens or twenties in good health and CMV-seropositive. The CDR3 DNA is TGTGCCAGCAGCCAACTGAGAAGCTCCTACAATGAGCAGTTCTTC. It encodes CASSQLRSSYNEQFF.